This T cell receptor beta chain was recorded in a study of T cells in Graves' hyperthyroidism and ophthalmopathy. Turning to this clonotype: Mismatch with germline at one junction end may stem from a read error.

There were TCR beta CDR3 regions amplified from RNA transcripts. With the HTBI primer set, the TCR CDR3 went through a first round of RT-PCR. TCRdb called the multiplex PCR reads again in MiXCR, with one record for every CDR3 protein. The data contain hundreds of thousands of distinct CDR3 sequences, around 39% of them singletons. CDR3 size: 13 residues. Germline CDR1 and CDR2: DFQATT and SNEGSKA (reference sequence). Specimen: blood. This TCR derives from a man between 18 and 29 years old with Graves' hyperthyroidism. The V and J genes are TRBV20-1 and TRBJ2-7; 10 nucleotides agree with TRBD1. The CDR3 sequence is CSARDRGRYEQCF. The CDR3 coding sequence is TGCAGTGCAAGGGACAGGGGAAGGTACGAGCAGTGCTTC.